A selection of T cell receptor beta chains follows, all from one sample in a study of blood T cell repertoires in COVID-19. TCRdb's table, derived via immunoSEQ multiplex PCR, lists solely in-frame clones and lacks some. The data contain 180,000 or so clones, 70% to 90% of them seen just once; the ten biggest clones take up 2.5% to 3.5%. Sequencing was done on a sample of peripheral blood. These receptors were obtained from a man in his 60s with acute or convalescent COVID-19. Each CDR3 is given with its conserved first and last residue. The order of the fields is D gene, V gene, J gene, clone size, CDR3 DNA, CDR3 protein. D genes are given only for firm matches. Clone size is given for some rows only: seen once, a few or many times, or a class if the clone is expanded.

TRBD2	TRBV6-1	TRBJ2-5	.	TGTGCCAGCAGTGGAGACCTAGCGGCGCTCATGTTAGAGACCCAGTACTTC	CASSGDLAALMLETQYF
.	TRBV5-4	TRBJ1-2	.	TGTGCCAGCAGCCCGGCCGGCAGGGCGGACGACGGCTACACCTTC	CASSPAGRADDGYTF
TRBD1	TRBV2	TRBJ1-4	.	TGTGCCAGCGACCGGGACAGTAATGAAAAACTGTTTTTT	CASDRDSNEKLFF
TRBD1	TRBV6-5	TRBJ2-7	.	TGTGCCAGCACCAAGGACAGGGGCTACGAGCAGTACTTC	CASTKDRGYEQYF
TRBD1	TRBV11-1	TRBJ2-5	.	TGTGCCAGCAGCTCCCGGTCCGGGACAGGGGGGGAGACCCAGTACTTC	CASSSRSGTGGETQYF
TRBD1	TRBV11-2	TRBJ2-7	.	TGTGCCAGCAGCTTAATTCCGGGACAGGGTTCCTACGAGCAGTACTTC	CASSLIPGQGSYEQYF
.	TRBV11-1	TRBJ1-6	.	TGTGCCAGCAGCTTAAGCCCAGGATCACCCCTCCACTTT	CASSLSPGSPLHF
.	TRBV5-1	TRBJ1-6	.	TGCGCCAGCAGCTTGGGGGCCGGCTCCTATAATTCACCCCTCCACTTT	CASSLGAGSYNSPLHF
TRBD1	TRBV7-9	TRBJ1-1	.	TGTGCCAGCAGAACGGGACAGGGACGGACTGAAGCTTTCTTT	CASRTGQGRTEAFF
.	TRBV10-3	TRBJ1-4	.	TGTGCCACCTACTCCGCAACTAATGAAAAACTGTTTTTT	CATYSATNEKLFF
TRBD2	TRBV2	TRBJ2-2	.	TGTGCCAGCAGCCTTAGCGGGAGTAGCGGGACCGGGGAGCTGTTTTTT	CASSLSGSSGTGELFF
TRBD1	TRBV2	TRBJ1-1	few	TGTGCCAGCAACCCGTTCACAGGGGCTCCTGAAGCTTTCTTT	CASNPFTGAPEAFF
TRBD1	TRBV2	TRBJ2-1	.	TGTGCCAGCAGGACGGGGACAGGGGACGGGAATGAGCAGTTCTTC	CASRTGTGDGNEQFF
TRBD1	TRBV29-1	TRBJ1-4	once	TGCAGCGTGGGTCGACAGGGGGGGAATGAAAAACTGTTTTTT	CSVGRQGGNEKLFF
TRBD2	TRBV4-2	TRBJ2-2	.	TGTGCCAGCAGCCGGACTAGCGATTACACCGGGGAGCTGTTTTTT	CASSRTSDYTGELFF
.	TRBV12-3/TRBV12-4	TRBJ2-5	.	TGTGCCAGCAGTTTTGGACATCAAGAGACCCAGTACTTC	CASSFGHQETQYF
TRBD1	TRBV5-4	TRBJ2-6	.	TGTGCCAGCAGCCTGACAGGGGTAGCAGGGACTGGGGCCAACGTCCTGACTTTC	CASSLTGVAGTGANVLTF
TRBD1	TRBV19	TRBJ2-7	.	TGTGCCAGTAGGAGGACAGGGGCGAGCTACGAGCAGTACTTC	CASRRTGASYEQYF
.	TRBV7-2	TRBJ1-2	.	TGTGCCAGCAGACGGGAGGGACATGGATATGGCTACACCTTC	CASRREGHGYGYTF
.	TRBV28	TRBJ1-6	.	TGTGCCAGCAGATTGAGCTCCTATAATTCACCCCTCCACTTT	CASRLSSYNSPLHF
TRBD2	TRBV28	TRBJ2-1	once	TGTGCCAGCAGTTTACTAGCGGGATACAATGAGCAGTTCTTC	CASSLLAGYNEQFF
.	TRBV18	TRBJ1-1	.	TGTGCCAGCTCACCACCTTCCTCGGGGAACACTGAAGCTTTCTTT	CASSPPSSGNTEAFF
.	TRBV19	TRBJ1-1	.	TGTGCCAGTAGTCCCCAGGGCAAGAACACTGAAGCTTTCTTT	CASSPQGKNTEAFF
.	TRBV28	TRBJ1-5	.	TGTGCCAGCACCCGGGGGTATCAGCCCCAGCATTTT	CASTRGYQPQHF
.	TRBV4-3	TRBJ1-2	.	TGCGCCAGCAGCCAAGATCGGGGCTATGGCTACACCTTC	CASSQDRGYGYTF
.	TRBV18	TRBJ2-2	.	TGTGCCAGCTCTACAACGGGAACCGGGGAGCTGTTTTTT	CASSTTGTGELFF
.	TRBV6-2/TRBV6-3	TRBJ2-1	once	TGTGCCAGCAGTTACTTCTCCAGGGAGCAGTTCTTC	CASSYFSREQFF
TRBD2	TRBV30	TRBJ2-7	.	TGTGCCTGGGGTACTAGCGGGGGGACCTACGAGCAGTACTTC	CAWGTSGGTYEQYF
TRBD2	TRBV28	TRBJ2-5	.	TGTGCCAGCAGTTTTGGGATCGAGCGGGAGGCTCAAGAGACCCAGTACTTC	CASSFGIEREAQETQYF
.	TRBV6-1	TRBJ2-3	.	TGTGCCAGCAGTGAAGGGCCTAGCACAGATACGCAGTATTTT	CASSEGPSTDTQYF
TRBD1	TRBV5-6	TRBJ1-4	.	TGTGCCAGCAGCTTGGGTTGGACAGGGGGCCCCGAAGTCGAAAAACTGTTTTTT	CASSLGWTGGPEVEKLFF
.	TRBV7-2	TRBJ2-2	.	TGTGCCAGCAGCCTTTCACGAGTTAAGAGCACCGGGGAGCTGTTTTTT	CASSLSRVKSTGELFF
.	TRBV28	TRBJ2-1	.	TGTGCCAGCAGCTTTACGTTCTGGGCTAAGCAGTTCTTC	CASSFTFWAKQFF
.	TRBV2	TRBJ1-6	.	TGTGCCAGCAGTGAAGGACAGGCGATGGATTCACCCCTCCACTTT	CASSEGQAMDSPLHF
.	TRBV4-1	TRBJ2-5	.	TGCGCCAGCAGCCAAGAACAGCGGCCAACAGAGACCCAGTACTTC	CASSQEQRPTETQYF
.	TRBV7-3	TRBJ2-5	.	TGTGCCAGCAGCTCTGGAGGGACCGCCGAGACCCAGTACTTC	CASSSGGTAETQYF
TRBD2	TRBV20-1	TRBJ2-3	.	TGCAGTGCTAGTCCGACTAGCGGGAGACCAGATACGCAGTATTTT	CSASPTSGRPDTQYF
.	TRBV3-1/TRBV3-2	TRBJ1-2	few	TGTGCCAGCAGCCCCCCCGGAGAGACCCGCTATGGCTACACCTTC	CASSPPGETRYGYTF
.	TRBV4-3	TRBJ1-1	few	TGCGCCAGCAGCCAAGTGGAGGGCGGTTGGACTGAAGCTTTCTTT	CASSQVEGGWTEAFF
TRBD1	TRBV3-1/TRBV3-2	TRBJ1-3	.	TGTGCCAGCAGCCAAGAAATCGGACAGGGGTTCGGAAACACCATATATTTT	CASSQEIGQGFGNTIYF
TRBD2	TRBV2	TRBJ2-1	.	TGTGCCAGCAGCTGGACTAGCGGGAGTCCCTTGGATGAGCAGTTCTTC	CASSWTSGSPLDEQFF
TRBD2	TRBV10-3	TRBJ2-7	.	TGTGCCATCAGTGATCCTAGCGGGAGGGGTTCTGACGAGCAGTACTTC	CAISDPSGRGSDEQYF
TRBD2	TRBV3-1/TRBV3-2	TRBJ2-2	.	TGTGCCAGCAGCCAAGATGGTAGCGGGGCTCGGGGGGAGCTGTTTTTT	CASSQDGSGARGELFF
TRBD2	TRBV27	TRBJ2-1	.	TGTGCCAGCAGTTATCAAAGCGGGGGGGGATACAATGAGCAGTTCTTC	CASSYQSGGGYNEQFF
TRBD2	TRBV7-9	TRBJ2-2	.	TGTGCCAGCAGCAGGACTAGTGGATACACCGGGGAGCTGTTTTTT	CASSRTSGYTGELFF
.	TRBV11-2	TRBJ1-2	.	TGTGCCAGCAGCTTAGATCGTAGAGCTAACTATGGCTACACCTTC	CASSLDRRANYGYTF
TRBD1	TRBV25-1	TRBJ2-7	.	TGTGCCAGCAGCCACCGACAGGGCTCCTACGAGCAGTACTTC	CASSHRQGSYEQYF
.	TRBV28	TRBJ1-1	.	TGTGCCAGCAGTTTTTCCGGGAACACTGAAGCTTTCTTT	CASSFSGNTEAFF
.	TRBV3-1/TRBV3-2	TRBJ1-3	.	TGTGCCAGCAGCCCCAGGGTTTCGGGCTCTGGAAACACCATATATTTT	CASSPRVSGSGNTIYF
.	TRBV19	TRBJ2-2	.	TGTGCCAGTAGTATAGCGGGGAACACCGGGGAGCTGTTTTTT	CASSIAGNTGELFF
TRBD1	TRBV5-5	TRBJ1-6	.	TGTGCCAGCAGCTTGGCAGACAGGGGCAATTCACCCCTCCACTTT	CASSLADRGNSPLHF
.	TRBV19	TRBJ2-6	.	TGTGCCAGTAGTGCTGGCAGGGTGGATGGGGCCAACGTCCTGACTTTC	CASSAGRVDGANVLTF
.	TRBV2	TRBJ2-7	.	TGTGCCAGCAGTGAAGCGAACAGGGTGTGGGAGCAGTACTTC	CASSEANRVWEQYF
.	TRBV18	TRBJ1-5	.	TGTGCCAGCTCAGCCGGGGGAGGGGATCAGCCCCAGCATTTT	CASSAGGGDQPQHF
.	TRBV5-6	TRBJ1-1	.	TGTGCCAGCAGCTTGAGGAGCCGGATATTGAACACTGAAGCTTTCTTT	CASSLRSRILNTEAFF